Shown below are 19 T cell receptor beta chains from a single sample sequenced in a study of regulatory T cells in long-lasting Graves disease. This sample's time point: newly diagnosed GD, antithyroid drugs for less than 3 months. After RNA was extracted from PBMCs, the TCR library was made from it. TCR beta libraries were built with iRepertoire HTBI primers and Arm-PCR of CDR3 regions. TCRdb called the multiplex PCR reads again in MiXCR, with one record for every CDR3 protein. Here the sample spans about 320,000 distinct CDR3 sequences, about 18% being singletons. Sequenced here: peripheral blood mononuclear cells (PBMCs), sampled at new diagnosis, from a patient treated with antithyroid drugs. The receptor source for this set is a female donor with Graves disease.

This clonotype has ten or more counts. The gene calls are TRBV28 and TRBJ1-1; D is unclear. V dropped 6 bases and J dropped 1 base, with 9 bases sitting between them. CDR1 MDHEN and CDR2 SYDVKM come from the germline V gene. This CDR3 contains 13 residues. The CDR3 DNA is TGTGCCAGCAGCCTTGAAGAGAACACTGAAGCTTTCTTT. It translates to CASSLEENTEAFF. The variable domain in full, completed from reference TRBV28 and TRBJ1-1, reads DVKVTQSSRYLVKRTGEKVFLECVQDMDHENMFWYRQDPGLGLRLIYFSYDVKMKEKGDIPEGYSVSREKKERFSLILESASTNQTSMYLCASSLEENTEAFFGQGTRLTVV.

The chain combines TRBV12-3 or TRBV12-4 with TRBJ1-5; D call uncertain. Trimming pared 1 base from V and 16 bases from J, leaving 11 bases between. CDR3 length: 11 residues. The CDR3 sequence is CASSLVGEQHF. The CDR3 DNA follows: TGTGCCAGCAGTTTAGTGGGAGAACAACATTTT.

This clonotype was picked up many times. V is TRBV11-2 and J is TRBJ2-7; possibly TRBD2 for D (7 bases). CDR1 and CDR2 from the germline V gene are SGHAT and FQNNGV. CDR3 size: 17 residues. Trimming took 3 bases from V and 0 from J, leaving 18 bases between them. CDR3 amino acids: CASSFGAQGGDSYEQYF. In nucleotides, the CDR3 is TGTGCCAGCAGCTTCGGGGCACAGGGAGGGGACTCCTACGAGCAGTACTTC.

In this sample, this clonotype turned up many times. The chain's CDR3 is CASSLGQGIKPDTQYF. Written as DNA, the CDR3 is TGTGCCAGCAGCTTAGGACAGGGAATTAAGCCAGATACGCAGTATTTT. The V gene is TRBV11-2, the J gene TRBJ2-3; TRBD1 matches 7 bases. Germline CDR1 and CDR2: SGHAT and FQNNGV. The CDR3 extends over 16 amino acids. V gave up 1 base and J gave up 4 bases; unmatched junction bases: 8. Using reference TRBV11-2 and TRBJ2-3 for the parts outside the CDR3, the full variable domain is EAGVAQSPRYKIIEKRQSVAFWCNPISGHATLYWYQQILGQGPKLLIQFQNNGVVDDSQLPKDRFSAERLKGVDSTLKIQPAKLEDSAVYLCASSLGQGIKPDTQYFGPGTRLTVL.

The rearrangement links TRBV6-1 to TRBJ1-1, with D uncertain. This CDR3 spans 12 amino acids. Germline CDR1 MNHNS, CDR2 SASEGT. Trimming stripped 8 bases from V and 5 bases from J, with 12 bases between. CDR3 in DNA: TGTGCCAGCGAGGGCGGGAGGACTGAAGCTTTCTTT. Translated: CASEGGRTEAFF.

Regarding this clonotype: This may come from a read error, since a much larger clone is one base off. The rearrangement links TRBV5-1 to TRBJ1-1; possibly TRBD1 for D (5 bases). Germline lookup yields CDR1 SGHRS and CDR2 YFSETQ. The CDR3 consists of 12 residues. The CDR3 bases are TGCGCCGGCAGCTTGGGGCAGACTGAAGCTTTCTTT. Translated: CAGSLGQTEAFF.

This clonotype was seen at least ten times. This rearrangement joins TRBV19 to TRBJ1-5; D is unclear. This CDR3 contains 12 residues. The V and J ends lost 7 bases and 2 bases respectively, with 6 bases between them. The V gene's germline CDR1 is LNHDA and CDR2 SQIVND (reference sequence). The DNA for the CDR3 is TGTGCCAGTATTTCGGGCAATCAGCCCCAGCATTTT. Residues: CASISGNQPQHF.

As to this clonotype: This sequence may be a read error, since a much larger clone differs from it by one base. V gene TRBV11-2 combines with J gene TRBJ2-1, with TRBD2 matching 7 bases. Matching the DNA end better, TRBJ2-5 makes the J call doubtful. The CDR3 covers 18 residues. Germline CDR1 SGHAT, CDR2 FQNNGV. CDR3 sequence (DNA): TGTGCCAGCAACCCCAACCAGAATAGCGGGTTATACCAAGAGATCCAGTACTTC. Its protein product is CASNPNQNSGLYQEIQYF.

The chain has TRBV20-1 and TRBJ2-7; no clear D gene. CDR1 is DFQATT and CDR2 is SNEGSKA in the germline V gene (reference sequence). Trimming cost V 1 base and J 0 bases, with 13 bases left between them. The CDR3 covers 15 residues. This CDR3 is CSARVTGHSSYEQYF. CDR3 nucleotide sequence: TGCAGTGCTAGAGTGACCGGCCACAGCTCCTACGAGCAGTACTTC.

Comments on this clonotype: A junction end diverges from the germline sequence, so it may reflect a read error. The chain uses TRBV25-1 and TRBJ2-5, with a weak D call TRBD2 (5 bases). The CDR3 runs to 15 residues. Germline CDR1 MGHDK, CDR2 SYGVNS. As DNA, the CDR3 is TGTGCCAGCAGTGAATATATGGGAGACAAAGAGGCCCAGTACTTC. As protein: CASSEYMGDKEAQYF.

This clonotype was observed a handful of times. The CDR3 DNA is TGTGCCAGCAGTCTGGGAATCAGGGCACCCCTCCACTTT. It is translated as CASSLGIRAPLHF. The V gene is TRBV27, the J gene TRBJ1-6; tentative D call: TRBD1 (5 bases). CDR1 and CDR2 (germline): MNHEY, SMNVEV (reference sequence). V lost 5 bases, J lost 11 bases, and 13 bases lay in between. This CDR3 contains 13 residues.

This clonotype was seen repeatedly, ten times or more. The rearrangement joins TRBV15 to TRBJ1-1; D gene uncertain. Trimming removed 1 base from V and 2 bases from J, with 8 bases in between. The germline V gene encodes CDR1 LNHNV and CDR2 YYDKDF (reference sequence). This CDR3 is built from 14 residues. CDR3 loop: CATSRAAVNTEAFF. DNA for the CDR3: TGTGCCACCAGCAGAGCCGCAGTCAACACTGAAGCTTTCTTT.

Of note for this clonotype: With a much larger clone just one base away, this may be a read error. V usage is TRBV14 and J usage is TRBJ2-5; TRBD2 aligns across 7 bases. The CDR3 length is 16 residues. Germline V gene sequence: CDR1 SGHDN, CDR2 FVKESK. Trimming cost V 2 bases and J 1 base; bases outside gene matches: 7. Here the CDR3 reads CASSQIGWEGQETQYF. As DNA, the CDR3 is TGTGCCAGCAGCCAAATCGGGTGGGAGGGCCAAGAGACCCAGTACTTC.

This clonotype was seen ten or more times. The J gene is TRBJ1-6, the V gene TRBV12-5; 7 nucleotides match TRBD1. V shed 3 bases, J shed 7 bases, and the junction held 12 bases outside the gene matches. From germline, CDR1 is LGHNT and CDR2 FRNRAP. This CDR3 comprises 17 residues. For the CDR3, the DNA is TGTGCTAGTGGTTTTCTGAGCGAAGGGGGCTGGAATTCACCCCTCCACTTT. It specifies CASGFLSEGGWNSPLHF. The full variable domain, with the rest looked up from reference TRBV12-5 and TRBJ1-6, is DARVTQTPRHKVTEMGQEVTMRCQPILGHNTVFWYRQTMMQGLELLAYFRNRAPLDDSGMPKDRFSAEMPDATLATLKIQPSEPRDSAVYFCASGFLSEGGWNSPLHFGNGTRLTVT.

Ten or more counts support this clonotype. The rearrangement uses TRBV25-1 and TRBJ2-6, with 7 bases that match TRBD1. The V and J ends lost 5 bases and 2 bases, in that order; junction bases with no gene match: 3. Per the germline V gene, CDR1 is MGHDK and CDR2 is SYGVNS. This CDR3 comprises 15 residues. CDR3 coding DNA: TGTGCCAGCAGTCGACAGGGACCTGGGGCCAACGTCCTGACTTTC. Its translation: CASSRQGPGANVLTF.

V gene TRBV28 combines with J gene TRBJ2-6; no clear D gene. Germline assignment: CDR1 MDHEN and CDR2 SYDVKM. Trimming removed 2 bases at V and 6 bases at J, with 5 bases between. The CDR3 consists of 13 residues. CDR3 residues: CASSLGQANVLTF. The DNA for the CDR3 is TGTGCCAGCAGTTTAGGCCAGGCCAACGTCCTGACTTTC.

The sample holds many counts of this clonotype. The chain is built from TRBV27 and TRBJ1-3; D call uncertain. Germline assignment: CDR1 MNHEY and CDR2 SMNVEV (reference sequence). The CDR3 consists of 16 residues. The V end was cut by 2 bases, the J end by 0 bases, with 11 bases between. CDR3 amino acids: CASSLNYGHSGNTIYF. The CDR3 nucleotides are TGTGCCAGCAGTTTAAACTACGGCCACTCTGGAAACACCATATATTTT.

This clonotype was recorded at least ten times. The rearrangement uses TRBV30 and TRBJ1-2; no clear D. The CDR3 is 15 amino acids. Looked up from germline, CDR1 is GTSNPN and CDR2 is SVGIG (reference sequence). V lost 7 bases, J lost 4 bases, and 22 bases lay in between. CDR3 sequence: CAFKPGFGLSYGYTF. DNA of the CDR3: TGTGCCTTCAAACCAGGTTTTGGACTGAGCTATGGCTACACCTTC.

Many counts were recorded for this clonotype. The chain recombines TRBV30 with TRBJ2-7, with 12 bases identical to TRBD2. The CDR3 has 15 amino acids. The germline gives CDR1 GTSNPN, CDR2 SVGIG (reference sequence). V shed 3 bases and J 3 bases; nucleotides not matched to a gene: 6. CDR3 sequence reads: CAWSPPSGRGYEQYF. CDR3 DNA: TGTGCCTGGAGCCCCCCTAGCGGGAGGGGCTACGAGCAGTACTTC. The full variable domain, completed using reference TRBV30 and TRBJ2-7, is SQTIHQWPATLVQPVGSPLSLECTVEGTSNPNLYWYRQAAGRGLQLLFYSVGIGQISSEVPQNLSASRPQDRQFILSSKKLLLSDSGFYLCAWSPPSGRGYEQYFGPGTRLTVT.